A selection of T cell receptor beta chains follows, all from one sample in a study of breast tumors, draining lymph nodes, adjacent tissues. TCRdb re-called the multiplex PCR reads with MiXCR, one entry per CDR3 protein. This sample has some 170,000 distinct CDR3 sequences; 30% to 35% occur once, and the top ten carry 3.8%. The sequenced material came from axillary lymph node tissue. These receptors all stem from a female donor with breast cancer. Some clones in this sample may be carry-over from other donors' samples. The CDR3 runs from the conserved cysteine through the conserved F or W. Each record gives: J gene, D gene, clone size, V gene, CDR3 DNA, CDR3 protein. D genes are given only for firm matches. Clone size is not always given. Where it is, it says once, few, many or a class for expanded clones.

j_gene: TRBJ1-5
d_gene: TRBD1
abundance: many
v_gene: TRBV4-1
CDR3nt: TGCGCCAGCAGTCTGACAGGGGATCAGCCCCAGCATTTT
CDR3aa: CASSLTGDQPQHF

j_gene: TRBJ2-7
d_gene: TRBD2
abundance: many
v_gene: TRBV4-2
CDR3nt: TGTGCCAGCAGCCAAGATCTTAGCGGGATGCAGTACTTC
CDR3aa: CASSQDLSGMQYF

j_gene: TRBJ2-5
d_gene: -
abundance: many
v_gene: TRBV5-6
CDR3nt: TGTGCCAGCAGCTTGGCGGGGGTACAAGAGACCCAGTACTTC
CDR3aa: CASSLAGVQETQYF

j_gene: TRBJ2-5
d_gene: -
abundance: many
v_gene: TRBV5-1
CDR3nt: TGCGCCAGCAGCTTTTCTGTGGCAGGCGGGGAAGAGACCCAGTACTTC
CDR3aa: CASSFSVAGGEETQYF

j_gene: TRBJ1-5
d_gene: -
abundance: many
v_gene: TRBV19
CDR3nt: TGTGCCAGTAGCGCACTCGCAGGGTCCCAGCATTTT
CDR3aa: CASSALAGSQHF

j_gene: TRBJ2-7
d_gene: -
abundance: -
v_gene: TRBV11-2
CDR3nt: TGTGCCAGCAGCTTTCCTAGGGCCCCCGGGACACTATACTCCTACGAGCAGTACTTC
CDR3aa: CASSFPRAPGTLYSYEQYF

j_gene: TRBJ2-5
d_gene: -
abundance: -
v_gene: TRBV7-9
CDR3nt: TGTGCCAGCAGCCAAGATGAGAGGGGTCAGCCCCAGTACTTC
CDR3aa: CASSQDERGQPQYF

j_gene: TRBJ2-1
d_gene: TRBD2
abundance: many
v_gene: TRBV20-1
CDR3nt: TGCAGTGCTAATGGCGGGAGTGGTTGGAATGAGCAGTTCTTC
CDR3aa: CSANGGSGWNEQFF

j_gene: TRBJ2-2
d_gene: -
abundance: many
v_gene: TRBV12-3/TRBV12-4
CDR3nt: TGTGCCAGCAGTTTCGGCAGGGGAGTCACCGGGGAGCTGTTTTTT
CDR3aa: CASSFGRGVTGELFF

j_gene: TRBJ1-4
d_gene: TRBD1
abundance: -
v_gene: TRBV18
CDR3nt: TGTGCCAGCTCACTAGGGACAGGGGCTGAAAAACTGTTTTTT
CDR3aa: CASSLGTGAEKLFF

j_gene: TRBJ2-7
d_gene: TRBD2
abundance: -
v_gene: TRBV24-1
CDR3nt: TGTGCCACCAGTACTAGCGGGAGCTCCTACGAGCAGTACTTC
CDR3aa: CATSTSGSSYEQYF

j_gene: TRBJ2-1
d_gene: TRBD1
abundance: -
v_gene: TRBV9
CDR3nt: TGTGCCAGCAGCGTAGGATTACAGGGGGCGGTCCATGAGCAGTTCTTC
CDR3aa: CASSVGLQGAVHEQFF

j_gene: TRBJ2-6
d_gene: -
abundance: -
v_gene: TRBV20-1
CDR3nt: TGCAGTGCCCCAGCCGGACTAGGGGCCAACGTCCTGACTTTC
CDR3aa: CSAPAGLGANVLTF

j_gene: TRBJ2-4
d_gene: -
abundance: few
v_gene: TRBV20-1
CDR3nt: TGCAGTGCCCGGCTCCGGACGGACTTC
CDR3aa: CSARLRTDF

j_gene: TRBJ2-6
d_gene: TRBD1
abundance: many
v_gene: TRBV5-1
CDR3nt: TGCGCCAGCAGCTTCCCGACAGGGCTCAGGACCTCTGGGGCCAACGTCCTGACTTTC
CDR3aa: CASSFPTGLRTSGANVLTF

j_gene: TRBJ1-5
d_gene: -
abundance: many
v_gene: TRBV2
CDR3nt: TGTGCCAGCACGAGCAGGGGAGGGGGGAAGCCCCAGCATTTT
CDR3aa: CASTSRGGGKPQHF

j_gene: TRBJ1-3
d_gene: TRBD1
abundance: -
v_gene: TRBV13
CDR3nt: TGTGCCAGCAGCCCCGGGGACAGGACTGGAAACACCATATATTTT
CDR3aa: CASSPGDRTGNTIYF

j_gene: TRBJ2-3
d_gene: -
abundance: -
v_gene: TRBV20-1
CDR3nt: TGCAGTGCTAGACCCCAGGGGATCACAGATACGCAGTATTTT
CDR3aa: CSARPQGITDTQYF

j_gene: TRBJ2-7
d_gene: -
abundance: many
v_gene: TRBV9
CDR3nt: TGTGCCAGCAGCCCAGGCGGGCGGGACGGGCACTACGAGCAGTACTTC
CDR3aa: CASSPGGRDGHYEQYF

j_gene: TRBJ2-7
d_gene: -
abundance: -
v_gene: TRBV5-1
CDR3nt: TGCGCCAGCAGCTTAGGGTACGAGCAGTGCTTC
CDR3aa: CASSLGYEQCF

j_gene: TRBJ2-7
d_gene: -
abundance: many
v_gene: TRBV7-9
CDR3nt: TGTGCCAGCAGCACTCCGGGGAATGAACACGAGCAGTACTTC
CDR3aa: CASSTPGNEHEQYF

j_gene: TRBJ2-3
d_gene: -
abundance: many
v_gene: TRBV6-2/TRBV6-3
CDR3nt: TGTGCCAGCGGGCAAGTCACAGATACGCAGTATTTT
CDR3aa: CASGQVTDTQYF

j_gene: TRBJ1-2
d_gene: -
abundance: many
v_gene: TRBV18
CDR3nt: TGTGCCAGCTCTCCAGACACGAACTATGGCTACACCTTC
CDR3aa: CASSPDTNYGYTF

j_gene: TRBJ2-3
d_gene: -
abundance: many
v_gene: TRBV5-1
CDR3nt: TGCGCCAGCAGCCCCGGGACAAAATCTAGCACAGATACGCAGTATTTT
CDR3aa: CASSPGTKSSTDTQYF

j_gene: TRBJ2-3
d_gene: -
abundance: -
v_gene: TRBV20-1
CDR3nt: TGCAGTGCTCCGACAGACACAGATACGCAGTATTTT
CDR3aa: CSAPTDTDTQYF

j_gene: TRBJ2-1
d_gene: -
abundance: -
v_gene: TRBV7-9
CDR3nt: TGTGCCAGCCGCGGAGGGGCGGGGGCGCTCAATGAGCAGTTCTTC
CDR3aa: CASRGGAGALNEQFF

j_gene: TRBJ2-1
d_gene: TRBD1
abundance: many
v_gene: TRBV5-1
CDR3nt: TGCGCCAGCGCCAGGGGGACAGGGGATTACAATGAGCAGTTCTTC
CDR3aa: CASARGTGDYNEQFF

j_gene: TRBJ2-7
d_gene: -
abundance: many
v_gene: TRBV7-8
CDR3nt: TGTGCCAGCAGCTTAGCGGGGACGATGCGCGAGCAGTACTTC
CDR3aa: CASSLAGTMREQYF

j_gene: TRBJ2-5
d_gene: TRBD1
abundance: few
v_gene: TRBV30
CDR3nt: TGTGTCTGGAGTCCCACGGACAGGGCGAGGGAGACCCAGTACTTC
CDR3aa: CVWSPTDRARETQYF

j_gene: TRBJ1-5
d_gene: -
abundance: -
v_gene: TRBV11-3
CDR3nt: TGTGCCAGCAGGGTGGCTTCGGGGGCGGACCAGCCCCAGCATTTT
CDR3aa: CASRVASGADQPQHF

j_gene: TRBJ2-7
d_gene: TRBD2
abundance: many
v_gene: TRBV28
CDR3nt: TGTGCCAGCAGTCGCTTGGGAGCGGGGGACTACGAGCAGTACTTC
CDR3aa: CASSRLGAGDYEQYF

j_gene: TRBJ1-2
d_gene: TRBD1
abundance: many
v_gene: TRBV7-9
CDR3nt: TGTGCCAGCAGCGGCAGGACAGGGATGTTATCCTACACCTTC
CDR3aa: CASSGRTGMLSYTF

j_gene: TRBJ2-3
d_gene: TRBD2
abundance: many
v_gene: TRBV7-9
CDR3nt: TGTGCCAGCAGCCCGACTAGCGGGGGGCCAGATACGCAGTATTTT
CDR3aa: CASSPTSGGPDTQYF

j_gene: TRBJ1-5
d_gene: -
abundance: many
v_gene: TRBV30
CDR3nt: TGTGCCTGGAGTGTAGGGGGGGGACCGGGCCAGCCCCAGCATTTT
CDR3aa: CAWSVGGGPGQPQHF

j_gene: TRBJ1-4
d_gene: -
abundance: many
v_gene: TRBV20-1
CDR3nt: TGCAGTGCTGGGGTGGGTTCGGTGGAACTGTTTTTT
CDR3aa: CSAGVGSVELFF

j_gene: TRBJ1-6
d_gene: -
abundance: -
v_gene: TRBV4-3
CDR3nt: TGCGCCAGCAGCCCGCTGGCGGGAGGGCCAGGGGATTCACCCCTCCACTTT
CDR3aa: CASSPLAGGPGDSPLHF

j_gene: TRBJ2-4
d_gene: TRBD2
abundance: -
v_gene: TRBV3-1
CDR3nt: TGTGCCAGCAGCATGCCGGGACTAGCCTCAAACATTCAGTACTTC
CDR3aa: CASSMPGLASNIQYF

j_gene: TRBJ2-1
d_gene: TRBD1
abundance: many
v_gene: TRBV2
CDR3nt: TGTGCCAGCAGTCCCAGGGGGCGGGGATACAATGAGCAGTTCTTC
CDR3aa: CASSPRGRGYNEQFF

j_gene: TRBJ2-1
d_gene: TRBD1
abundance: -
v_gene: TRBV6-2/TRBV6-3
CDR3nt: TGTGCCAGCAGTTACCTTGGACAGGGAACCTACGATGAGCAGTTCTTC
CDR3aa: CASSYLGQGTYDEQFF

j_gene: TRBJ2-3
d_gene: -
abundance: -
v_gene: TRBV6-4
CDR3nt: TGTGCCAGCAGCCGGAAGGGTAAAGGAGATACGCAGTATTTT
CDR3aa: CASSRKGKGDTQYF

j_gene: TRBJ2-2
d_gene: -
abundance: -
v_gene: TRBV7-9
CDR3nt: TGTGCCAGCAGCATCTCCAGGGTGCAAACCGGGGGGCTGCTTTTT
CDR3aa: CASSISRVQTGGLLF

j_gene: TRBJ2-7
d_gene: TRBD1
abundance: many
v_gene: TRBV18
CDR3nt: TGTGCCAGCTCACCCCGGACAGGGGAGACGAGGGTTTGGCAGTACTTC
CDR3aa: CASSPRTGETRVWQYF

j_gene: TRBJ2-7
d_gene: -
abundance: -
v_gene: TRBV4-2
CDR3nt: TGTGCCAGCAGTCCCATGGGATACGAGCAGTACTTC
CDR3aa: CASSPMGYEQYF

j_gene: TRBJ2-1
d_gene: -
abundance: many
v_gene: TRBV2
CDR3nt: TGTGCCAGCAGAGTAAGCGGGTCTGCGGGCGAGCAGTTCTTC
CDR3aa: CASRVSGSAGEQFF

j_gene: TRBJ1-1
d_gene: TRBD1
abundance: -
v_gene: TRBV7-9
CDR3nt: TGTGCCAGCAAAGGACAGGGGGCGAACACTGAAGCTTTCTTT
CDR3aa: CASKGQGANTEAFF

j_gene: TRBJ2-3
d_gene: TRBD2
abundance: -
v_gene: TRBV3-1
CDR3nt: TGTGCCAGTTTACGGAGCGGGGGGGGGGATACGCAGTATTTT
CDR3aa: CASLRSGGGDTQYF

j_gene: TRBJ2-5
d_gene: -
abundance: -
v_gene: TRBV6-5
CDR3nt: TGTGCCAGCAGCCCACCGGGGGCAGCCCAAGAGACCCAGTACTTC
CDR3aa: CASSPPGAAQETQYF

j_gene: TRBJ1-6
d_gene: TRBD1
abundance: many
v_gene: TRBV20-1
CDR3nt: TGCAGTGTCGCGGTGACAGGGGAGAAGCGTTCACCCCTCCACTTT
CDR3aa: CSVAVTGEKRSPLHF